One TCR beta chain is described in this entry. Its target is unknown. Trimming removed 0 bases at V and 8 bases at J, with 13 bases between. This CDR3 comprises 15 residues. From germline, CDR1 is MNHNS and CDR2 SASEGT. On cycle 4 day 1 and cycle 7 day 1, as well as at baseline, blood was sampled. The data originate from a study of OX40 agonist ivuxolimab in advanced cancers. Study-wide background: Clinicians treated patients with ivuxolimab, an agonistic anti-OX40 (CD134) antibody.

The assay was immunoSEQ multiplex PCR, and TCRdb's table has in-frame clones only and misses some. The repertoire consists of 80,000 or so clones, with about 93% occurring once and the leading ten covering around 0.32%. Study results and limitations: Low normalized T-cell clonal expansion was additionally recorded for some nonresponders. Relative to CD4+ cells, CD8+ T cells on average had more expanded clones.

The specimen was CD4+ or CD8+ T cells sorted from blood, collected in a trial of the OX40 agonist ivuxolimab. The rearrangement links TRBV6-1 to TRBJ1-4; weak D call: TRBD1 (5 bases). The TCR was taken from an adult with an advanced solid tumor such as melanoma, head and neck, liver or kidney cancer. The CDR3 sequence is CASSEAGGYDEKLFF. CDR3 bases: TGTGCCAGCAGTGAAGCGGGGGGATACGACGAAAAACTGTTTTTT.